Following are 30 T cell receptor beta chains from one sample sequenced in a study of blood T cell repertoires in COVID-19. The data were produced by immunoSEQ multiplex PCR, yet TCRdb's version contains in-frame clones alone and is incomplete. The table lists a few hundred thousand clones, 85% to 90% of them singletons. The sequenced sample was peripheral blood. The receptor source for this set is a woman in her thirties or forties with acute or convalescent COVID-19.

V usage is TRBV30 and J usage is TRBJ2-3; 10 nucleotides align to TRBD1. The CDR3 has 15 amino acids. Germline assignment: CDR1 GTSNPN and CDR2 SVGIG (reference sequence). V lost 1 base, J lost 2 bases, and 3 bases stayed unmatched. CDR3 sequence: CAWSGTGGLTDTQYF. In DNA form, the CDR3 reads TGTGCCTGGAGTGGGACAGGGGGACTCACAGATACGCAGTATTTT.

The V and J genes are TRBV18 and TRBJ1-3, with a possible D match to TRBD1 (5 bases). This CDR3 spans 16 amino acids. The V gene's germline CDR1 is KGHSH and CDR2 LQKENI. Trimming removed 3 bases from V and 0 bases from J, with 12 bases in between. In DNA, the CDR3 is TGTGCCAGCTCACCCACAACAGGCCACTCTGGAAACACCATATATTTT. This codes for CASSPTTGHSGNTIYF. The full variable domain, with the rest looked up from reference TRBV18 and TRBJ1-3, is NAGVMQNPRHLVRRRGQEARLRCSPMKGHSHVYWYRQLPEEGLKFMVYLQKENIIDESGMPKERFSAEFPKEGPSILRIQQVVRGDSAAYFCASSPTTGHSGNTIYFGEGSWLTVV.

The chain recombines TRBV4-1 with TRBJ1-1; 9 bases are shared with TRBD1. The CDR3 contains 16 residues. Germline CDR1 is MGHRA and CDR2 is YSYEKL. V lost 1 base, J lost 3 bases, and 6 bases stayed unmatched. The CDR3 DNA reads as TGCGCCAGCAGCCAAGGGGGACAGGGCGAGGACACTGAAGCTTTCTTT. The encoded protein is CASSQGGQGEDTEAFF.

The chain links TRBV11-3 to TRBJ1-6, with no clear D. This CDR3 has 13 residues. V gave up 5 bases and J gave up 8 bases, with 10 bases separating them. The germline V gene encodes CDR1 SGHNT and CDR2 YENEEA. The CDR3 DNA is TGTGCCAGCAGCGCCGGCGGGGATTCACCCCTCCACTTT. Translated, it gives CASSAGGDSPLHF. Full variable domain (remainder filled in from reference TRBV11-3 and TRBJ1-6): EAGVVQSPRYKIIEKKQPVAFWCNPISGHNTLYWYLQNLGQGPELLIRYENEEAVDDSQLPKDRFSAERLKGVDSTLKIQPAELGDSAVYLCASSAGGDSPLHFGNGTRLTVT.

This clone appeared a single time. V and J are TRBV5-1 and TRBJ1-2, with 11 nucleotides matching TRBD1. The CDR3 extends over 18 amino acids. V shed 3 bases and J 0 bases; nucleotides not matched to a gene: 10. Germline-derived CDR1 and CDR2 are SGHRS and YFSETQ. The DNA of the CDR3 is TGCGCCAGCAGCTGGGTCCCGGGACAGGGGGGAACTAACTATGGCTACACCTTC. This translates into CASSWVPGQGGTNYGYTF. Together with reference TRBV5-1 and TRBJ1-2, the CDR3 gives the full variable domain: KAGVTQTPRYLIKTRGQQVTLSCSPISGHRSVSWYQQTPGQGLQFLFEYFSETQRNKGNFPGRFSGRQFSNSRSEMNVSTLELGDSALYLCASSWVPGQGGTNYGYTFGSGTRLTVV.

The J gene is TRBJ1-2, the V gene TRBV18; TRBD1 might be the D (5 bases). The CDR3 consists of 14 residues. Per germline, CDR1 KGHSH and CDR2 LQKENI. Trimming removed 3 bases at V and 8 bases at J, with 16 bases between. Written as DNA, the CDR3 is TGTGCCAGCTCACCCCGGAGGGCGGGGCCAGGCTACACCTTC. Amino acids: CASSPRRAGPGYTF.

This chain connects TRBV3-1 (or the pseudogene TRBV3-2) to TRBJ1-1; the match to TRBD1 covers 8 bases. The ends lost 4 bases at V and 5 bases at J; junction bases unmatched: 6. Germline V CDR1 and CDR2: LGHDT, YNNKEL (reference sequence). The CDR3 is 14 amino acids. The CDR3 DNA is TGTGCCAGCAGCCGGACAGGGAGAGGAACTGAAGCTTTCTTT. Amino acids: CASSRTGRGTEAFF.

V is TRBV7-2 and J is TRBJ1-3; D ambiguous. The CDR3 totals 14 residues. CDR1 is SGHTA, CDR2 FQGNSA, per germline. V lost 0 bases to trimming and J lost 3 bases, with 6 bases between them. The CDR3 DNA is TGTGCCAGCAGCTTAGCCGGGATTGGAAACACCATATATTTT. As protein: CASSLAGIGNTIYF.

In nucleotides, the CDR3 is TGCGCCAGCAGTCGGACAGGATTTAACTATGGCTACACCTTC. The encoded protein is CASSRTGFNYGYTF. V gene TRBV5-1 combines with J gene TRBJ1-2; TRBD1 matches 7 bases. V lost 5 bases to trimming and J lost 1 base; unmatched junction nucleotides: 5. The CDR3 consists of 14 residues. Germline assignment: CDR1 SGHRS and CDR2 YFSETQ. Using reference TRBV5-1 and TRBJ1-2 for the parts outside the CDR3, the full variable domain is KAGVTQTPRYLIKTRGQQVTLSCSPISGHRSVSWYQQTPGQGLQFLFEYFSETQRNKGNFPGRFSGRQFSNSRSEMNVSTLELGDSALYLCASSRTGFNYGYTFGSGTRLTVV.

This clone has more than one count but fewer than ten. V gene TRBV15 combines with J gene TRBJ1-6; the match to TRBD1 covers 7 bases. The V segment lost 5 bases and the J segment 3 bases; nucleotides outside the gene matches: 7. This CDR3 spans 16 amino acids. Germline CDR1 is LNHNV and CDR2 is YYDKDF (reference sequence). CDR3 nucleotide sequence: TGTGCCACCAGCCCTAGGGACAGAAACTATAATTCACCCCTCCACTTT. Its translation: CATSPRDRNYNSPLHF.

The V call is TRBV7-8, the J call TRBJ2-2; 7 nucleotides line up with TRBD1. Trimming at V came to 4 bases and at J to 2 bases, leaving 22 bases not matched to a gene. This CDR3 is 21 amino acids long. The germline V gene encodes CDR1 SGHVS and CDR2 FQNEAQ. The CDR3 loop reads CASSSVPWRAGGGLNTGELFF. The DNA of the CDR3 is TGTGCCAGCAGCTCAGTACCTTGGCGTGCAGGGGGTGGCCTCAACACCGGGGAGCTGTTTTTT.

V is TRBV5-1 and J is TRBJ1-2, with D unresolved. The V and J ends lost 0 bases and 4 bases respectively, with 22 bases between them. The CDR3 runs 18 residues. CDR1 and CDR2 (germline): SGHRS, YFSETQ. For the CDR3, the DNA is TGCGCCAGCAGCTTGGGGCGACAACCGGGGTTTAATAGCTATGGCTACACCTTC. Protein product: CASSLGRQPGFNSYGYTF. Based on the CDR3 plus reference TRBV5-1 and TRBJ1-2, the full variable domain is KAGVTQTPRYLIKTRGQQVTLSCSPISGHRSVSWYQQTPGQGLQFLFEYFSETQRNKGNFPGRFSGRQFSNSRSEMNVSTLELGDSALYLCASSLGRQPGFNSYGYTFGSGTRLTVV.

This clone was observed a single time. The rearrangement joins TRBV19 to TRBJ2-2; no reliable D call. Trimming stripped 3 bases from V and 5 bases from J, with 13 bases between. This CDR3 contains 15 residues. CDR1 and CDR2 (germline): LNHDA, SQIVND (reference sequence). The CDR3 loop reads CASSIDPTRTGELFF. CDR3 bases: TGTGCCAGTAGTATTGACCCTACGCGGACCGGGGAGCTGTTTTTT.

The genes are TRBV7-9 and TRBJ2-3; maybe TRBD1 (6 bases). The germline gives CDR1 SEHNR, CDR2 FQNEAQ (reference sequence). This CDR3 has 15 amino acids. The ends were cut back, 1 base at V and 5 bases at J, with 13 bases in the middle. CDR3 sequence reads: CASSLGRQARDTQYF. The CDR3, as DNA: TGTGCCAGCAGCTTAGGCAGACAGGCCCGAGATACGCAGTATTTT.

The V and J genes are TRBV5-1 and TRBJ1-4, with no clear D. V lost 4 bases and J lost 5, with 18 bases in between. This CDR3 comprises 16 residues. Germline V lookup: CDR1 SGHRS, CDR2 YFSETQ. In DNA form, the CDR3 reads TGCGCCAGCAGCGTCGTTGAGGGCGCCCTCAATGAAAAACTGTTTTTT. It codes for CASSVVEGALNEKLFF.

The J gene is TRBJ2-2, the V gene TRBV6-1; 9 bases fit TRBD1. The CDR3 length is 16 residues. Germline-derived CDR1 and CDR2 are MNHNS and SASEGT. V was clipped by 6 bases and J by 6 bases; unmatched bases: 11. CDR3 protein: CASRERLGQGPGELFF. CDR3 sequence (DNA): TGTGCCAGCAGGGAACGTTTGGGACAGGGTCCCGGGGAGCTGTTTTTT.

This clone was seen once. Other nucleotide sequences in the sample specify the same CDR3. The chain recombines TRBV27 with TRBJ1-2; 7 nucleotides match TRBD1. Trimming cost V 6 bases and J 4 bases; bases outside gene matches: 5. CDR1 and CDR2 from the germline V gene are MNHEY and SMNVEV (reference sequence). This CDR3 region has 13 residues. This CDR3 is CASSLGGGYGYTF. CDR3 nucleotide sequence: TGTGCCAGCAGCCTAGGGGGCGGCTATGGCTACACCTTC.

The V and J genes are TRBV3-1 (or the pseudogene TRBV3-2) and TRBJ2-2; a weak D match, TRBD1 (6 bases). Trimming pared 8 bases from V and 5 bases from J, leaving 18 bases between. The CDR3 is made up of 15 amino acids. The germline V gene encodes CDR1 LGHDT and CDR2 YNNKEL (reference sequence). The CDR3 here is CASGSHRAGTGELFF. CDR3 nucleotide sequence: TGTGCCAGCGGATCCCACAGGGCTGGGACCGGGGAGCTGTTTTTT.

V is TRBV5-8 and J is TRBJ1-6; D may be TRBD1 (5 bases). Trimming pared 0 bases from V and 10 bases from J, leaving 20 bases between. This CDR3 is 17 amino acids long. The germline gives CDR1 SGHTS, CDR2 YDEGEE. CDR3 DNA sequence: TGTGCCAGCAGCTTGGCCGGGGGGAGGGGAAGTTCGTCACCCCTCCACTTT. Translated: CASSLAGGRGSSSPLHF. Full variable domain (missing parts from reference TRBV5-8 and TRBJ1-6): EAGVTQSPTHLIKTRGQQATLRCSPISGHTSVYWYQQALGLGLQFLLWYDEGEERNRGNFPPRFSGRQFPNYSSELNVNALELEDSALYLCASSLAGGRGSSSPLHFGNGTRLTVT.

DNA for the CDR3: TGTGCCACCTCAACAGGCATCCATGGCTACACCTTC. This codes for CATSTGIHGYTF. The chain is built from TRBV6-1 and TRBJ1-2, with a possible D match to TRBD1 (5 bases). The germline gives CDR1 MNHNS, CDR2 SASEGT. With 10 bases removed from V and 6 bases from J, the gap between germline ends came to 15 bases. This CDR3 comprises 12 residues.

This chain joins TRBV28 and TRBJ1-2; a weak D match, TRBD1 (5 bases). The ends were cut back, 10 bases at V and 4 bases at J, with 19 bases in the middle. Germline CDR1 reads MDHEN; CDR2 reads SYDVKM. This CDR3 contains 14 residues. CDR3 bases: TGTGCCACCCTTTTCAGGGTGCAACCCTATGGCTACACCTTC. It translates to CATLFRVQPYGYTF.

CDR3 region: CASSETLHSGNTIYF. The CDR3 nucleotides are TGTGCCAGCAGTGAAACATTGCATTCTGGAAACACCATATATTTT. V and J are TRBV25-1 and TRBJ1-3; D is uncertain. Trimming left V 2 bases short and J 1 base short, with 9 bases between. CDR3 length equals 15 residues. CDR1 MGHDK and CDR2 SYGVNS come from the germline V gene.

The chain recombines TRBV19 with TRBJ1-3, with D maybe TRBD1 (6 bases). Germline V gives CDR1 LNHDA, CDR2 SQIVND (reference sequence). There are 16 residues in the CDR3. The V and J ends lost 2 bases and 0 bases respectively, with 11 bases between them. The DNA of the CDR3 is TGTGCCAGTAGTATAACAGGGCAAATCTCTGGAAACACCATATATTTT. As protein: CASSITGQISGNTIYF.

The gene calls are TRBV6-1 and TRBJ2-1; 7 bases fit TRBD2. The germline V gene encodes CDR1 MNHNS and CDR2 SASEGT. The CDR3 contains 17 residues. The V and J ends lost 2 bases and 10 bases, in that order; junction bases with no gene match: 17. In DNA, the CDR3 is TGTGCCAGCAGTGAATGGGGAGGGGTGTCAAACTTCCTGGAGCAGTTCTTC. It yields the protein CASSEWGGVSNFLEQFF.

This clone was recorded only once. The genes are TRBV11-2 and TRBJ2-5; the D is unclear. V lost 0 bases to trimming and J lost 1 base, with 6 bases between them. This CDR3 has 14 residues. Germline values: CDR1 SGHAT, CDR2 FQNNGV. The CDR3 region is CASSLELVQETQYF. Here the CDR3 DNA reads TGTGCCAGCAGCTTAGAACTTGTCCAAGAGACCCAGTACTTC.

J is TRBJ2-5 and V is TRBV13; 7 nucleotides agree with TRBD1. J lost 4 bases, V lost 0 bases, and 2 bases had no gene match. Germline V lookup: CDR1 PRHDT, CDR2 FYEKMQ (reference sequence). The CDR3 runs to 14 residues. The CDR3 region has the DNA TGTGCCAGCAGCTTAGGAGGGGGCGGAGAGACCCAGTACTTC. This codes for CASSLGGGGETQYF.

The rearrangement uses TRBV3-1 (or the pseudogene TRBV3-2) and TRBJ1-2, with D unclear. The CDR3 sequence is 13 residues long. The V gene lost 0 bases and the J gene lost 9 bases, with 11 bases spanning the gap. CDR1 is LGHDT, CDR2 YNNKEL, per germline (reference sequence). CDR3 region: CASSQEGNGRYTF. CDR3 nucleotides: TGTGCCAGCAGCCAAGAGGGCAATGGTCGCTACACCTTC.

The chain is built from TRBV3-1 (or the pseudogene TRBV3-2) and TRBJ1-6; D might be TRBD1 (6 bases). Germline CDR1 is LGHDT and CDR2 is YNNKEL (reference sequence). This CDR3 contains 15 residues. V dropped 1 base and J dropped 6 bases, with 10 bases sitting between them. The CDR3: CASSQGQGFNSPLHF. CDR3 nucleotide sequence: TGTGCCAGCAGCCAAGGGCAGGGGTTTAATTCACCCCTCCACTTT.

The CDR3 sequence: CASSFVNRGGTEAFF. For the CDR3, the DNA is TGTGCCAGCAGCTTCGTAAACAGGGGGGGCACTGAAGCTTTCTTT. V and J are TRBV5-4 and TRBJ1-1; 8 positions agree with TRBD1. The length of the CDR3 is 15 residues. The ends lost 2 bases at V and 4 bases at J; junction bases unmatched: 7. Germline CDR1 SGHNT, CDR2 YYREEE (reference sequence).

This rearrangement joins TRBV2 to TRBJ2-5, with 9 bases matching TRBD2. Trimming cost V 9 bases and J 5 bases; bases outside gene matches: 7. The CDR3 length is 13 residues. The germline V gene has CDR1 SNHLY and CDR2 FYNNEI. The CDR3 here is CARERGAGETQYF. CDR3 sequence (DNA): TGTGCCAGAGAGCGGGGGGCGGGGGAGACCCAGTACTTC.